This TCR beta chain was recovered during a study of T cells after yellow fever vaccination. This CDR3 contains 15 residues. Germline V gene sequence: CDR1 LGHNA, CDR2 YNFKEQ. The germline V and J ends were trimmed by 0 bases and 2 bases, with 8 bases remaining between them. Researchers made TCR cDNA using 5'RACE template switching, and this step added a universal primer site and UMIs. One entry per CDR3 protein, called by TCRdb with MiXCR from the 5' RACE reads. The sample shows 450,000 to 650,000 distinct CDR3 sequences, 13% of them seen only once. The clonotype originates from a man aged 30 to 39 who received the YFV17D yellow fever vaccine. J is TRBJ2-1 and V is TRBV4-2; D is unclear. The source was PBMCs, collected on the day of the yellow fever booster vaccination. CDR3 DNA: TGTGCCAGCAGCCAAGAAAGTTCCCCCTACAATGAGCAGTTCTTC. Translated: CASSQESSPYNEQFF.